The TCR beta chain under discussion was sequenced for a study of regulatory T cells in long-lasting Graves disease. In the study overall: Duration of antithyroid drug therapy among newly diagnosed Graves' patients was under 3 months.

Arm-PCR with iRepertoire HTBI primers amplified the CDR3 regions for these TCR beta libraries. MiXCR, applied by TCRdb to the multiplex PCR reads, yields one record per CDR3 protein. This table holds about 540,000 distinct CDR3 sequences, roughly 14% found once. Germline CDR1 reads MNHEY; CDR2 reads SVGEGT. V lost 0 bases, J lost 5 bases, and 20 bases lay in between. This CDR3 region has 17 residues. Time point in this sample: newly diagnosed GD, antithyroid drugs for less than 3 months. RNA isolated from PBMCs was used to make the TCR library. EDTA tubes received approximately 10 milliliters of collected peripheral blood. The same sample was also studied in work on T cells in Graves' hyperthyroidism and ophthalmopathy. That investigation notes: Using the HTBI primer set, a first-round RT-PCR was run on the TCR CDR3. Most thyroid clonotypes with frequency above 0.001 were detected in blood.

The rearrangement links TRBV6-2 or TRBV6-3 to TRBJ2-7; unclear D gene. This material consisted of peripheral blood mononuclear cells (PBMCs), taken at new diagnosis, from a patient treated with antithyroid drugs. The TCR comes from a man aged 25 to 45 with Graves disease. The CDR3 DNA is TGTGCCAGCAGTTACTCGAGTCCAGGATCCTCTATCCACGAGCAGTACTTC. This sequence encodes CASSYSSPGSSIHEQYF.